Included here is one TCR beta chain sequence, with context. Produced via immunoSEQ multiplex PCR; TCRdb's table is partial and in-frame only. The sample records some 110,000 clones, around nine tenths being singletons. This specimen belongs to a study of control samples from healthy donors and cancer patients. Source material: blood. The TCR originated in a woman in her 70s in good health.

CDR3 in DNA: TGTGCCAGCAGCTCTCGAAATCAGCCCCAGCATTTT. Translating it yields CASSSRNQPQHF. V usage is TRBV11-3 and J usage is TRBJ1-5; D not certain. Germline V gene lookup returns CDR1 SGHNT and CDR2 YENEEA. V was clipped by 4 bases and J by 4 bases, with 5 bases between them. There are 12 residues in the CDR3.